Described below is a single TCR beta chain sequence and its context. Its binding antigen is unknown. Per-base quality was not reported, and no clone a single base away is much larger than it. The sample comes from a study of blood T cell repertoires in COVID-19 (TCRdb year 2020). Regarding the research as a whole: Samples from collaborators originated in the United States, Italy and Spain and spanned both the acute and convalescent phases of COVID-19. The material from the prospective study consisted of cDNA or gDNA derived from T cells, B-cell-depleted T cells, or PBMCs. The dataset comprised deeply sampled blood TCRbeta repertoires from subjects exposed to, actively infected with, or recovered from COVID-19. The repertoires were released in a freely available public database meant as a resource for research on the immune response to SARS-CoV-2. The samples were drawn from the first 160 participants of the ongoing ImmuneRACE study and from 1,254 subjects provided by 6 global collaborators. A de-identified subject ID, COVID-19 status, age in years and sex were almost always included in the sample metadata. Where available, HLA class I and class II types were taken from metadata supplied by the sample provider and were not determined by assay-based typing.

The immunoSEQ Assay, a bias-controlled multiplex PCR, was used to amplify TCRbeta CDR3 regions from genomic DNA. The paper's data handling went like this. Within the assay, amplification of reference gene primers was used to estimate how many nucleated cells each sample contained. To quantify the absolute abundance of each unique TCRbeta CDR3 rearrangement, sequence reads were collapsed and filtered. For each sample, productive Simpson clonality was calculated as the square root of Simpson's diversity index across productive rearrangements. The immuneACCESS repertoire file appears here via TCRdb, limited to in-frame rearrangements. These files lack a portion of the clones; in checked studies, under half of the deficit traces to unresolved V genes, and the cause of the others is not known. For V, J and clone size, that table is used; D and trimming come from the DNA. The sample table holds about 200,000 clones, of which 70% to 90% were seen once. The biggest ten clones account for roughly 3% of the sample.

The CDR3 spans 12 residues, from the cysteine through the phenylalanine. Only the CDR3 DNA stays, 36 bases, in frame from base 1. Trimming costs V 4 bases and J 10 bases, and their ends lie 11 bases apart. Taken from the germline V gene, the CDR1 and CDR2 loops are SGHNT and YENEEA. Study-wide findings and limitations: The quantity of clinical and demographic metadata differed by source and by participant and was supplied without curation.

The collaborating institutions used their own protocols to collect whole blood in K2EDTA tubes. For TCRbeta analysis, collaborators shipped samples as frozen whole blood, isolated PBMCs, or DNA extracted from either of those sample types. The material sequenced was peripheral blood. The clonotype comes from a man in his sixties with acute or convalescent COVID-19. Recombination connected TRBV11-3 to TRBJ2-1; the D gene is possibly TRBD1, with 6 bases matching. The CDR3 loop reads CASSSQGREQFF. The DNA reads TGTGCCAGCAGCTCGCAGGGGCGCGAGCAGTTCTTC. The full variable domain, completed from the reference TRBV11-3 and TRBJ2-1 proteins outside the CDR3, reads EAGVVQSPRYKIIEKKQPVAFWCNPISGHNTLYWYLQNLGQGPELLIRYENEEAVDDSQLPKDRFSAERLKGVDSTLKIQPAELGDSAVYLCASSSQGREQFFGPGTRLTVL.